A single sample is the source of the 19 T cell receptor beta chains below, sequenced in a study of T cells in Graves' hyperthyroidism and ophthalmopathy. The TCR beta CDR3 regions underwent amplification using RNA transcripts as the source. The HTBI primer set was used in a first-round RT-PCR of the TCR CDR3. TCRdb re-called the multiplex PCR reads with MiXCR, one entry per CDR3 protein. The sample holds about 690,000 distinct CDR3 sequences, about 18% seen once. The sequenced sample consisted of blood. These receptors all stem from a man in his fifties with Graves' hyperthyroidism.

The CDR3 loop is CASSIEGVGLYEQYF. DNA of the CDR3: TGTGCCAGCAGTATCGAGGGAGTGGGCCTGTACGAGCAGTACTTC. The chain employs TRBV6-1 and TRBJ2-7; TRBD2 might be the D (5 bases). Trimming took off 5 bases at V and 4 bases at J, with 18 bases between the two ends. Germline V gene data show CDR1 as MNHNS and CDR2 as SASEGT. This CDR3 comprises 15 residues.

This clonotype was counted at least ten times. Here the CDR3 reads CASSLDRGPRGNSPLHF. CDR3 nucleotide sequence: TGTGCCAGCAGCTTAGACAGGGGCCCTAGGGGAAATTCACCCCTCCACTTT. The chain employs TRBV2 and TRBJ1-6; 8 nucleotides line up with TRBD1. Trimming took 6 bases from V and 7 from J; bases not matched to a gene: 14. CDR1 SNHLY and CDR2 FYNNEI come from the germline V gene. The CDR3 runs 17 residues.

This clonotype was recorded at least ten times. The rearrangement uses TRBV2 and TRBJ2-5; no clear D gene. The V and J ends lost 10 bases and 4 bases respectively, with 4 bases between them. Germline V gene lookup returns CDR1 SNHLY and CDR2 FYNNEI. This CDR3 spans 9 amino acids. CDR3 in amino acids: CATGETQYF. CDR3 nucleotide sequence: TGTGCCACCGGAGAGACCCAGTACTTC. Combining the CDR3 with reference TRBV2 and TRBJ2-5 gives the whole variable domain EPEVTQTPSHQVTQMGQEVILRCVPISNHLYFYWYRQILGQKVEFLVSFYNNEISEKSEIFDDQFSVERPDGSNFTLKIRSTKLEDSAMYFCATGETQYFGPGTRLLVL.

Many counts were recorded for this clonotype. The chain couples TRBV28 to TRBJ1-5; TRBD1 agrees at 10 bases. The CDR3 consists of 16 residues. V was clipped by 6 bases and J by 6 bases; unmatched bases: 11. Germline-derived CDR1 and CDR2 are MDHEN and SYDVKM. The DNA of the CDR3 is TGTGCCAGCAGAAATTACGGACAGGGGGGCTCTCAGCCCCAGCATTTT. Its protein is CASRNYGQGGSQPQHF.

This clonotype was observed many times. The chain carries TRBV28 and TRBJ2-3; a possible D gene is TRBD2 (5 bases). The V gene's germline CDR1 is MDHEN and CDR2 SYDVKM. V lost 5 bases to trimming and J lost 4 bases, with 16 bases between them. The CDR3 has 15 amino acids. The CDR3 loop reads CASSPLIGESDTQYF. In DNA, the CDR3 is TGTGCCAGCAGTCCTCTTATCGGGGAGTCAGATACGCAGTATTTT.

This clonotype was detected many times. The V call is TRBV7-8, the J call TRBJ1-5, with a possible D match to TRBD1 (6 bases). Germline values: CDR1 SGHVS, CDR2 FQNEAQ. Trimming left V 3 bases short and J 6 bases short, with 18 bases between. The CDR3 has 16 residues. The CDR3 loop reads CASSFFGYGQFQPQHF. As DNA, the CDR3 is TGTGCCAGCAGCTTCTTTGGGTACGGACAGTTTCAGCCCCAGCATTTT.

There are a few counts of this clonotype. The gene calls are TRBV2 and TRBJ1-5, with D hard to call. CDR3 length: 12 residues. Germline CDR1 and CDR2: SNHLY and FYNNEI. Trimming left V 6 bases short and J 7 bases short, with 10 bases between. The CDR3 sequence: CASRQAGQPQHF. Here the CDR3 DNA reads TGTGCCAGCAGGCAGGCTGGGCAGCCCCAGCATTTT.

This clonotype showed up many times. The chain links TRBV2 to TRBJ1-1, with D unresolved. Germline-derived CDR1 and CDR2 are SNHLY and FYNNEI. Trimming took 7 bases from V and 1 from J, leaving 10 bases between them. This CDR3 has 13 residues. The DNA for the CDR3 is TGTGCCAGCACCGAGGGAGGGAACACTGAAGCTTTCTTT. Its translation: CASTEGGNTEAFF.

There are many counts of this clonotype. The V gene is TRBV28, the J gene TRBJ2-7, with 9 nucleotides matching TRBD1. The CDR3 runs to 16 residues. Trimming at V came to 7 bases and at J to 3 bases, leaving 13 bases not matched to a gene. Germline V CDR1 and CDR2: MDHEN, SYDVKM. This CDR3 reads CASTRPYRGLDYEQYF. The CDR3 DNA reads TGTGCCAGCACCCGTCCCTACAGGGGGCTCGACTACGAGCAGTACTTC.

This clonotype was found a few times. The CDR3 bases are TGTGCCAGCAGTTCCGTGGCTAGCGGGGACACCGGGGAGCTGTTTTTT. Its translation is CASSSVASGDTGELFF. This chain links TRBV6-2 or TRBV6-3 with TRBJ2-2; 9 bases fit TRBD2. The germline gives CDR1 MNHEY, CDR2 SVGEGT. The CDR3 has 16 residues. J gave up 3 bases and V 4 bases, and 6 bases lay outside the gene matches.

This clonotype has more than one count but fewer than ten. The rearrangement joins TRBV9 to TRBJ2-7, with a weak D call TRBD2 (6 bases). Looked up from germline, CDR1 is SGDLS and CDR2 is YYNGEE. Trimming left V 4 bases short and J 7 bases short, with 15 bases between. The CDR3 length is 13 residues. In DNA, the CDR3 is TGTGCCAGCAGCCCCGGGACTCCCTGGGAGCAGTACTTC. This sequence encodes CASSPGTPWEQYF. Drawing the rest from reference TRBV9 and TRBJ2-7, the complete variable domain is DSGVTQTPKHLITATGQRVTLRCSPRSGDLSVYWYQQSLDQGLQFLIQYYNGEERAKGNILERFSAQQFPDLHSELNLSSLELGDSALYFCASSPGTPWEQYFGPGTRLTVT.

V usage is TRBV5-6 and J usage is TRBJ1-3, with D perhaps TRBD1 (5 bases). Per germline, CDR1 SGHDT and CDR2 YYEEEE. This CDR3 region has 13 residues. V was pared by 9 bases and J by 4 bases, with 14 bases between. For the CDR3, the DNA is TGTGCCACCTCAAGGGACTCCGGAAACACCATATATTTT. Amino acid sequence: CATSRDSGNTIYF.

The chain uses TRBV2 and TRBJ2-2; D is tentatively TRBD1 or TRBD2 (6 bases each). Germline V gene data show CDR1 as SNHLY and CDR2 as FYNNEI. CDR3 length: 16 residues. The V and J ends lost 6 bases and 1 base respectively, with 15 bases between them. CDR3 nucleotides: TGTGCCAGCAGAAATTACCGGGGGCTGAACACCGGGGAGCTGTTTTTT. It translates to CASRNYRGLNTGELFF.

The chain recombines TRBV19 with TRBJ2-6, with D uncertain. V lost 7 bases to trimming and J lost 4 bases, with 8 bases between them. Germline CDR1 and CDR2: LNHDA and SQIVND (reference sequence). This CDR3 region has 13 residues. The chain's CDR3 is CASKMFGANVLTF. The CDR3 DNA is TGTGCCAGTAAAATGTTCGGGGCCAACGTCCTGACTTTC.

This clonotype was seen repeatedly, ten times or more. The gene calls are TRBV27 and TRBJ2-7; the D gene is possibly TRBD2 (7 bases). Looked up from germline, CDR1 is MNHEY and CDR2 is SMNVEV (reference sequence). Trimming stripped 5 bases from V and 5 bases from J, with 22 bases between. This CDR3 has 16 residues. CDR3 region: CASSPSGGGSSHEQYF. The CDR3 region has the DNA TGTGCCAGCAGTCCCTCCGGGGGCGGGAGTTCCCACGAGCAGTACTTC.

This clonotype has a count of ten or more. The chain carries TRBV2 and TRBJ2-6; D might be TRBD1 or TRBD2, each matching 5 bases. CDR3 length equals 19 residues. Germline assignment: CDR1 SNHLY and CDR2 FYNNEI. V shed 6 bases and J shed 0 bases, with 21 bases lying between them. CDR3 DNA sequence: TGTGCCAGCAGCCTGATCCGGGACCGAAGTCTCTCTGGGGCCAACGTCCTGACTTTC. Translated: CASSLIRDRSLSGANVLTF. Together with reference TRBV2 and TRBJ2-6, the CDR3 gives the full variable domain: EPEVTQTPSHQVTQMGQEVILRCVPISNHLYFYWYRQILGQKVEFLVSFYNNEISEKSEIFDDQFSVERPDGSNFTLKIRSTKLEDSAMYFCASSLIRDRSLSGANVLTFGAGSRLTVL.

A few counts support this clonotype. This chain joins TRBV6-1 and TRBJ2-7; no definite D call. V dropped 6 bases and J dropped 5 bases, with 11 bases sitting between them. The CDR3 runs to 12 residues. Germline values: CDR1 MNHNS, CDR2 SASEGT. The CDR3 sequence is CASRNTWDEQYF. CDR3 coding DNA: TGTGCCAGCAGAAATACTTGGGACGAGCAGTACTTC.

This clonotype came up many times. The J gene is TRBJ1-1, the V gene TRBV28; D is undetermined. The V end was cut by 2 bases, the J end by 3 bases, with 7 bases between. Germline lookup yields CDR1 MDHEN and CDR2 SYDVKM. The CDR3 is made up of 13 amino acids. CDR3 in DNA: TGTGCCAGCAGTTTAAGTCAGGACACTGAAGCTTTCTTT. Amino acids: CASSLSQDTEAFF.

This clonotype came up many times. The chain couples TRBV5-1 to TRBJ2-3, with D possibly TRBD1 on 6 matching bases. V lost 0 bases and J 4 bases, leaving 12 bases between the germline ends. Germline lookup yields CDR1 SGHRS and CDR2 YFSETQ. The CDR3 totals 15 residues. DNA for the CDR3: TGCGCCAGCAGCTTGGAAACAGGGCGGCCAGATACGCAGTATTTT. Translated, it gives CASSLETGRPDTQYF.